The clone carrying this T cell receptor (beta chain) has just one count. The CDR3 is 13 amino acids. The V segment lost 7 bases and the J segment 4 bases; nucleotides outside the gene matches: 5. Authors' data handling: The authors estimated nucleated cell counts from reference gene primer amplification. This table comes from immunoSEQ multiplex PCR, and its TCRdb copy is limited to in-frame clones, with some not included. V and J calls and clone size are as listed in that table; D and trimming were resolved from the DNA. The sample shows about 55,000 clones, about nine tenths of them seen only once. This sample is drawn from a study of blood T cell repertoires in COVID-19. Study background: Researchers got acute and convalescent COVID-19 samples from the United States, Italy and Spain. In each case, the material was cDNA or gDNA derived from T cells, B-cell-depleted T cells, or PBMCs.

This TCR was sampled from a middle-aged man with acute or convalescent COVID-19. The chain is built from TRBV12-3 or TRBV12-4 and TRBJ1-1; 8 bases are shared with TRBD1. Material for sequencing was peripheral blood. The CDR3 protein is CASIGTGITEAFF. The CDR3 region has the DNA TGTGCCAGCATTGGGACAGGAATCACTGAAGCTTTCTTT.